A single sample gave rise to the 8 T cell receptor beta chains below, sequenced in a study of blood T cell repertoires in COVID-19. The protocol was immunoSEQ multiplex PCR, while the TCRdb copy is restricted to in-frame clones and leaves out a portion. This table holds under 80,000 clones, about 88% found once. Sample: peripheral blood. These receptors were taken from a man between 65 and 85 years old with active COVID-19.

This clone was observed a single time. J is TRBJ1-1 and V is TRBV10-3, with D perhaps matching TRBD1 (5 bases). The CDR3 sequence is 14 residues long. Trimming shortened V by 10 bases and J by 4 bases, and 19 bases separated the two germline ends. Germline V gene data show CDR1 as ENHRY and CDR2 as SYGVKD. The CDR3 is CATLPTGGVTEAFF. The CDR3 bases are TGTGCCACCCTCCCAACAGGTGGGGTCACTGAAGCTTTCTTT.

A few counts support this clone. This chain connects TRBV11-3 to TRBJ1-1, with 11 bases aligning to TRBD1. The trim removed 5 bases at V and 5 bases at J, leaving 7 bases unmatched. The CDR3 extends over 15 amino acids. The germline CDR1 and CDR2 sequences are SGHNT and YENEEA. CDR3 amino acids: CASSGTGGLRTEAFF. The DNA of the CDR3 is TGTGCCAGCAGCGGGACAGGGGGGTTGAGGACTGAAGCTTTCTTT. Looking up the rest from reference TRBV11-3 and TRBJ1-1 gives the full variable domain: EAGVVQSPRYKIIEKKQPVAFWCNPISGHNTLYWYLQNLGQGPELLIRYENEEAVDDSQLPKDRFSAERLKGVDSTLKIQPAELGDSAVYLCASSGTGGLRTEAFFGQGTRLTVV.

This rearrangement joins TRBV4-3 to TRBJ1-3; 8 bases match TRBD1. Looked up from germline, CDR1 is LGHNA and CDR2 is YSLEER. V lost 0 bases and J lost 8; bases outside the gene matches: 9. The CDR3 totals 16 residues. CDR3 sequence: CASSQEPGQGWDTIYF. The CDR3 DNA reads TGCGCCAGCAGCCAAGAGCCAGGACAGGGTTGGGACACCATATATTTT.

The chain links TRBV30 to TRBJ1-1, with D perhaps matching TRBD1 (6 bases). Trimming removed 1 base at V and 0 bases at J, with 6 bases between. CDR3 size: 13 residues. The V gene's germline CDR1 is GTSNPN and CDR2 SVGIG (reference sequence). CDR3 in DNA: TGTGCCTGGAGTGGACAGGTGAACACTGAAGCTTTCTTT. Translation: CAWSGQVNTEAFF.

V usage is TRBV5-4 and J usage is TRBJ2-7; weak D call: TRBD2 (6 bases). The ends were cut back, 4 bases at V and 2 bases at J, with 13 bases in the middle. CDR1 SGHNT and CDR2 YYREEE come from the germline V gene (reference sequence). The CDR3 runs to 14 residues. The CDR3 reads CASSPPGEAYEQYF. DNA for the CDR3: TGTGCCAGCAGCCCGCCGGGGGAAGCCTACGAGCAGTACTTC.

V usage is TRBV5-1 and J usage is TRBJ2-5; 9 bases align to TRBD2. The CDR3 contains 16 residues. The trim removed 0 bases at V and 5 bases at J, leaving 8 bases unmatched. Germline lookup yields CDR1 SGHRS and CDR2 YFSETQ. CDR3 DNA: TGCGCCAGCAGCTTGGGATTAGCGGGAGCCTCGGAGACCCAGTACTTC. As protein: CASSLGLAGASETQYF.

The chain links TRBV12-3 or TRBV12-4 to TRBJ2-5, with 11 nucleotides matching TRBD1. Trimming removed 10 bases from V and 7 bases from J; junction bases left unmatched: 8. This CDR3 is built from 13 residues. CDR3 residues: CATRDRGTGTQYF. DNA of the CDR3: TGTGCCACCCGGGACAGGGGGACGGGGACCCAGTACTTC.

CDR3 in DNA: TGTGCCAGCACCCCCAGCTACGAGCAGTACTTC. Protein product: CASTPSYEQYF. This chain uses TRBV7-9 with TRBJ2-7; the D is unclear. Trimming cost V 7 bases and J 3 bases, with 7 bases left between them. This CDR3 comprises 11 residues. Germline V lookup: CDR1 SEHNR, CDR2 FQNEAQ (reference sequence). Combining the CDR3 with reference TRBV7-9 and TRBJ2-7 gives the whole variable domain DTGVSQNPRHKITKRGQNVTFRCDPISEHNRLYWYRQTLGQGPEFLTYFQNEAQLEKSRLLSDRFSAERPKGSFSTLEIQRTEQGDSAMYLCASTPSYEQYFGPGTRLTVT.